The clone carrying this T cell receptor beta chain was detected only a few times. Its cognate antigen is unknown. The sample belongs to a study of T-cell memory formation after mild COVID-19. Study-wide results and caveats: A second wave of clones peaked on day 37, and their SARS-CoV-2 specificity went unconfirmed.

TCRdb itself ran the 5' RACE reads through MiXCR, one entry per CDR3 protein. This sample has about 180,000 distinct CDR3 sequences, with under 20% found just once. CDR1 is SGHRS, CDR2 YFSETQ, per germline. Trimming removed 5 bases from V and 0 bases from J, with 11 bases in between. The CDR3 covers 15 residues. V and J are TRBV5-1 and TRBJ2-2; weak D call: TRBD2 (6 bases). Sample: PBMCs or a T cell subset sorted from them (not recorded which). The TCR originated in a man younger than 30 who had mild COVID-19 (a few samples of this study predate the infection). Cell type and time point are not known. CDR3 bases: TGCGCCAGCAGTGGAGGGCAAGCGAACACCGGGGAGCTGTTTTTT. Translating gives CASSGGQANTGELFF.